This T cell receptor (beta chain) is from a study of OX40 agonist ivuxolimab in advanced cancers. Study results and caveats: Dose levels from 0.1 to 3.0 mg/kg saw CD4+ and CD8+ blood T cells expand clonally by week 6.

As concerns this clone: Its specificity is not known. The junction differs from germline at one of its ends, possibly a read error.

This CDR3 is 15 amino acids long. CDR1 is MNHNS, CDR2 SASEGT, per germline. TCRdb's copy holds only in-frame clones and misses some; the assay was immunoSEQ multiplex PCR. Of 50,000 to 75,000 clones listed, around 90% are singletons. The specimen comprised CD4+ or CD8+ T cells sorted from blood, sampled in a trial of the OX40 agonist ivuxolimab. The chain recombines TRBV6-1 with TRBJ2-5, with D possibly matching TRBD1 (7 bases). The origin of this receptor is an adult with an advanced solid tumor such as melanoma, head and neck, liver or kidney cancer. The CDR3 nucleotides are TGTGCCAGCAGTCTTAACAGGGGACTGCAAGAGGCCCAGTACTTC. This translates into CASSLNRGLQEAQYF.